A single sample is the source of the 27 T cell receptor beta chains below, sequenced in a study of neurological immune-mediated disorders. TCRdb reanalysed the 5' RACE reads using MiXCR and keeps one entry per CDR3 protein. The sample carries tens of thousands of distinct CDR3 sequences, over 9% recorded once. Sequencing used PBMCs. The receptors shown here come from a man between 35 and 55 years old in good health.

V gene TRBV28 combines with J gene TRBJ2-5; D gene unclear. The CDR3 consists of 13 residues. Germline V gene sequence: CDR1 MDHEN, CDR2 SYDVKM. V lost 8 bases, J lost 4 bases, and 14 bases lay in between. Here the CDR3 reads CASGNLMGETQYF. DNA for the CDR3: TGTGCCAGCGGGAATTTGATGGGAGAGACCCAGTACTTC.

The sample holds many counts of this clonotype. The rearrangement joins TRBV28 to TRBJ1-2, with no clear D. Germline CDR1 and CDR2: MDHEN and SYDVKM. Trimming stripped 7 bases from V and 1 base from J, with 13 bases between. This CDR3 is 14 amino acids long. The CDR3 DNA follows: TGTGCCAGCACGGGAAGGATTCATAACTATGGCTACACCTTC. Encoded protein: CASTGRIHNYGYTF.

In its sample, this clonotype is medium-sized. The chain links TRBV6-5 to TRBJ1-1; D possibly corresponds to TRBD1 (6 bases). V lost 5 bases and J 1 base, leaving 11 bases between the germline ends. Germline V lookup: CDR1 MNHEY, CDR2 SVGAGI. The CDR3 is 14 amino acids. CDR3 nucleotide sequence: TGTGCCAGCAGTGGGCAACAGGGGAACACTGAAGCTTTCTTT. This sequence encodes CASSGQQGNTEAFF.

This clonotype appeared many times. The chain couples TRBV20-1 to TRBJ2-3; possibly TRBD1 for D (6 bases). Trimming removed 3 bases at V and 2 bases at J, with 18 bases between. Germline values: CDR1 DFQATT, CDR2 SNEGSKA (reference sequence). The CDR3 sequence is 16 residues long. The CDR3 sequence is CSARGAHSTYTDTQYF. CDR3 nucleotides: TGCAGTGCTAGGGGGGCCCATTCGACCTACACAGATACGCAGTATTTT.

This clonotype was observed a few times. The chain has TRBV20-1 and TRBJ1-2; TRBD1 agrees at 9 bases. The CDR3 runs to 13 residues. The V segment lost 6 bases and the J segment 7 bases; nucleotides outside the gene matches: 9. From germline, CDR1 is DFQATT and CDR2 SNEGSKA (reference sequence). The DNA for the CDR3 is TGCAGTGCCGGGACAGGGTCGGCTGCTGGCTACACCTTC. Amino acids: CSAGTGSAAGYTF.

This clonotype was counted at least ten times. CDR3 DNA sequence: TGTGCCAGCGTGGGACTAGCGGGAGGACCCACCGGGGAGCTGTTTTTT. This codes for CASVGLAGGPTGELFF. This rearrangement joins TRBV6-6 to TRBJ2-2; 15 bases match TRBD2. The CDR3 consists of 16 residues. The V gene's germline CDR1 is MNHNY and CDR2 SVGAGI (reference sequence). V lost 8 bases to trimming and J lost 4 bases; unmatched junction nucleotides: 5.

On this clonotype itself: Germline is not matched at one junction end, which may reflect a read error. V and J are TRBV15 and TRBJ1-3; 7 bases are shared with TRBD1. This CDR3 has 15 residues. The V gene's germline CDR1 is LNHNV and CDR2 YYDKDF (reference sequence). CDR3 residues: CATSREDRAGNTIYF. The CDR3 DNA sequence: TGTGCCACCAGCCGAGAAGACAGGGCTGGAAACACCATATATTTT.

Ten or more counts support this clonotype. The V gene is TRBV7-2, the J gene TRBJ2-7; tentatively, D is TRBD2 (5 bases). Germline CDR1 and CDR2: SGHTA and FQGNSA. The CDR3 totals 14 residues. V shed 6 bases and J shed 5 bases, with 17 bases lying between them. CDR3 nucleotides: TGTGCCAGCAGACCAGCGGCCCGGGTGGACGAGCAGTACTTC. Amino acid sequence: CASRPAARVDEQYF.

This clonotype was observed at least ten times. The rearrangement uses TRBV25-1 and TRBJ1-1, with a tentative D call TRBD1 (6 bases). Germline CDR1 and CDR2: MGHDK and SYGVNS. This CDR3 is built from 14 residues. V was shortened by 4 bases and J by 5 bases, with 14 bases between the two germline ends. The CDR3 DNA follows: TGTGCCAGCAGTGTAACGACAGGCCCTACTGAAGCTTTCTTT. It translates to CASSVTTGPTEAFF.

The table lists this clonotype with many counts. The gene calls are TRBV5-1 and TRBJ2-7; D possibly corresponds to TRBD2 (6 bases). Trimming cost V 2 bases and J 0 bases, with 15 bases left between them. This CDR3 is 16 amino acids long. The germline gives CDR1 SGHRS, CDR2 YFSETQ. CDR3 nucleotide sequence: TGCGCCAGCAGCTTACTCAGCGGGTTGATCTCCTACGAGCAGTACTTC. Amino acid sequence: CASSLLSGLISYEQYF.

This clonotype was seen more than once but under ten times. The chain employs TRBV9 and TRBJ2-3; maybe TRBD1 (5 bases). This CDR3 comprises 14 residues. Germline CDR1 and CDR2: SGDLS and YYNGEE. The ends were cut back, 0 bases at V and 0 bases at J, with 5 bases in the middle. The CDR3 DNA reads as TGTGCCAGCAGCGTAGAGGGGAGCACAGATACGCAGTATTTT. Its translation is CASSVEGSTDTQYF.

This clonotype was detected many times. The chain links TRBV27 to TRBJ2-3; D not certain. Germline CDR1 is MNHEY and CDR2 is SMNVEV (reference sequence). CDR3 length: 15 amino acids. The V gene lost 0 bases and the J gene lost 2 bases, with 9 bases spanning the gap. For the CDR3, the DNA is TGTGCCAGCAGTTTATCGAGGCCAGCCACAGATACGCAGTATTTT. It yields the protein CASSLSRPATDTQYF.

This clonotype was seen repeatedly, ten times or more. The chain employs TRBV6-6 and TRBJ2-1, with TRBD2 matching 8 bases. The CDR3 length is 14 residues. Germline lookup yields CDR1 MNHNY and CDR2 SVGAGI (reference sequence). The V gene end was trimmed by 6 bases and the J gene end by 1 base; junction bases not matched to a gene: 2. CDR3 sequence (DNA): TGTGCCAGCAGAACGGGGGGGTCCTACAATGAGCAGTTCTTC. This encodes CASRTGGSYNEQFF.

At least ten counts were recorded for this clonotype. This chain uses TRBV5-5 with TRBJ2-7; 12 nucleotides match TRBD2. The germline V gene has CDR1 SGHKS and CDR2 YYEKEE (reference sequence). J lost 3 bases, V lost 6 bases, and 7 bases had no gene match. The CDR3 is 15 residues long. Here the CDR3 reads CASTILAGGSYEQYF. CDR3 nucleotides: TGTGCCAGCACTATACTAGCGGGAGGCAGCTACGAGCAGTACTTC.

The table lists this clonotype with many counts. The chain combines TRBV20-1 with TRBJ2-1, with 11 nucleotides matching TRBD2. Germline V gives CDR1 DFQATT, CDR2 SNEGSKA (reference sequence). This CDR3 has 17 residues. With V trimmed by 5 bases and J by 8 bases, 17 bases remained unmatched. The CDR3 sequence is CSAHYAPTSGSWYEQFF. In nucleotides, the CDR3 is TGCAGTGCTCACTACGCCCCTACTAGCGGGAGTTGGTATGAGCAGTTCTTC.

This clonotype was observed many times. The chain is built from TRBV28 and TRBJ2-1, with D perhaps matching TRBD1 or TRBD2 (5 bases each). The V end lost 5 bases, the J end lost 12 bases, and 14 bases lay between the germline ends. Germline-derived CDR1 and CDR2 are MDHEN and SYDVKM. The CDR3 loop spans 12 amino acids. The CDR3 DNA is TGTGCCAGCAGTCCCTTATATGGGGGGCAGTTCTTC. Residues: CASSPLYGGQFF.

This clonotype has at least ten counts. V is TRBV28 and J is TRBJ1-1, with D hard to call. V lost 2 bases to trimming and J lost 11 bases, with 9 bases between them. Per the germline V gene, CDR1 is MDHEN and CDR2 is SYDVKM. CDR3 length: 11 amino acids. CDR3 residues: CASSLGPDAFF. The CDR3 DNA reads as TGTGCCAGCAGTTTAGGTCCAGATGCTTTCTTT.

This clonotype was seen ten or more times. J is TRBJ1-5 and V is TRBV10-2; possibly TRBD1 for D (5 bases). Trimming cost V 10 bases and J 6 bases, with 19 bases left between them. Germline CDR1 reads WSHSY; CDR2 reads SAAADI. CDR3 length equals 14 residues. The CDR3 sequence is CATSPGRSIQPQHF. The CDR3 DNA reads as TGCGCCACCTCGCCAGGGAGGTCGATTCAGCCCCAGCATTTT.

Of note for this clonotype: The junction departs from the called germline gene at one end, perhaps through a read error. This rearrangement joins TRBV10-3 to TRBJ2-2; 9 bases align to TRBD1. CDR3 length equals 16 residues. Germline V gene sequence: CDR1 ENHRY, CDR2 SYGVKD. CDR3 nucleotides: TGTGCCATCAGTGGGGCCGGACAGGGGTACACCTGGGAGCTGTTTTTT. Protein sequence: CAISGAGQGYTWELFF.

This clonotype was seen ten or more times. The gene calls are TRBV20-1 and TRBJ1-1; D gene unclear. The CDR3 is 14 residues long. Germline V gives CDR1 DFQATT, CDR2 SNEGSKA (reference sequence). V lost 1 base to trimming and J lost 2 bases, with 11 bases between them. The CDR3 bases are TGCAGTGCTAGAGTTGGAACAGTCAACACTGAAGCTTTCTTT. Translated, it gives CSARVGTVNTEAFF.

This clonotype has just a few counts. The rearrangement uses TRBV5-1 and TRBJ2-7; 9 bases match TRBD2. This CDR3 has 13 residues. The germline V gene has CDR1 SGHRS and CDR2 YFSETQ. Trimming took 5 bases from V and 2 from J; bases not matched to a gene: 2. The CDR3, as DNA: TGCGCCAGCAGAGGGACTAGCACCTACGAGCAGTACTTC. Translating it yields CASRGTSTYEQYF.

On this clonotype: This could be a read error, since a much larger clone is one nucleotide away. This sequence joins TRBV12-3 or TRBV12-4 and TRBJ2-1; 7 bases are shared with TRBD1. The CDR3 length is 15 residues. With V trimmed by 3 bases and J by 4 bases, 6 bases remained unmatched. The CDR3 sequence is CASSFQGGWYNEQFF. The CDR3 DNA sequence: TGTGCCAGCAGTTTTCAAGGGGGCTGGTACAATGAGCAGTTCTTC.

This clonotype was seen ten or more times. V is TRBV7-2 and J is TRBJ1-2; TRBD1 is a possible D gene (5 bases). The CDR3 extends over 16 amino acids. CDR1 and CDR2 from the germline V gene are SGHTA and FQGNSA. Trimming left V 2 bases short and J 4 bases short, with 17 bases between. CDR3 in DNA: TGTGCCAGCAGCTTAAGTCATTCAGGGCCTGCCTATGGCTACACCTTC. Encoded protein: CASSLSHSGPAYGYTF.

This clonotype has at least ten counts. The J gene is TRBJ2-1, the V gene TRBV5-1, with 8 bases matching TRBD1. The CDR3 loop spans 15 amino acids. Germline CDR1 and CDR2: SGHRS and YFSETQ. Trimming took 4 bases from V and 3 from J; bases not matched to a gene: 6. CDR3 protein: CASSLGTGGYNEQFF. The CDR3 DNA is TGCGCCAGCAGCCTCGGGACAGGAGGCTACAATGAGCAGTTCTTC.

In its sample, this clonotype was seen many times. The rearrangement uses TRBV5-6 and TRBJ2-3; D is uncertain. Germline-derived CDR1 and CDR2 are SGHDT and YYEEEE. This CDR3 region has 14 residues. V was shortened by 1 base and J by 4 bases, with 10 bases between the two germline ends. CDR3 DNA sequence: TGTGCCAGCAGCTTGAGGCCTGGGGCAGATACGCAGTATTTT. It specifies CASSLRPGADTQYF.

This clonotype was seen just once. A much more abundant neighbour one base away suggests this may be a read error. This chain links TRBV5-1 with TRBJ2-5; the D gene is possibly TRBD2 (5 bases). Germline assignment: CDR1 SGHRS and CDR2 YFSETQ. Trimming removed 5 bases at V and 1 base at J, with 24 bases between. The CDR3 sequence is 18 residues long. The CDR3 here is CASSPGSRASWGQETQYF. The DNA of the CDR3 is TGCGCCAGCAGTCCGGGCTCTAGGGCTAGCTGGGGCCAAGAGACCCAGTACTTC.

In this sample, this clonotype turned up a few times. The genes are TRBV7-6 and TRBJ2-1, with 10 positions matching TRBD1. Germline loops: CDR1 SGHVS, CDR2 FNYEAQ. The CDR3 is 16 residues long. The junction had 8 bases not matched to a gene; V was cut back by 5 bases and J by 4 bases. The CDR3 region is CASSPRQGAGYNEQFF. The CDR3 nucleotides are TGTGCCAGCAGCCCTAGACAGGGGGCGGGATACAATGAGCAGTTCTTC.